This T cell receptor (beta chain) derives from a study of metastatic and nonmetastatic thyroid tumors. TCRdb re-clonotyped the PCR reads through MiXCR. This sample carries roughly 15,000 clones, around 28% of them seen once, and the ten largest clones take 10% to 15%. Patients had received no treatment of any kind before thyroid surgery. This receptor was obtained from a male donor with papillary thyroid cancer or a benign thyroid nodule (not recorded which). Some clones in this sample may be carry-over from other donors' samples. Sequencing was carried out using tumor tissue.

The CDR3 loop reads CASSIGQGRTEAFF. CDR3 nucleotides: TGTGCCAGCAGCATCGGACAGGGGCGCACTGAAGCTTTCTTT. The V and J genes are TRBV6-1 and TRBJ1-1; 9 positions match TRBD1. Germline V gene sequence: CDR1 MNHNS, CDR2 SASEGT. V was clipped by 6 bases and J by 4 bases; unmatched bases: 6. CDR3 length: 14 amino acids.